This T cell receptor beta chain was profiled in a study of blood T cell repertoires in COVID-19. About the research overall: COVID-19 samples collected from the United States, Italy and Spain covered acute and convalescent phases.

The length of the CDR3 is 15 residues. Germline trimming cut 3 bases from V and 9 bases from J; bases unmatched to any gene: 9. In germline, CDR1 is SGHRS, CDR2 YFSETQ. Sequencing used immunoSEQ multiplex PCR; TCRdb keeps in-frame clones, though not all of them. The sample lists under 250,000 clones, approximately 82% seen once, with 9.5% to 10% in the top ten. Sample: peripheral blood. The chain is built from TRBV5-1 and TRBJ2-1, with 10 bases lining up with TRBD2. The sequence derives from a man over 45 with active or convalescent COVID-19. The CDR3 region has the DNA TGCGCCAGCAGCTCCAGCGGGGGGGCGTTCAGTGAGCAGTTCTTC. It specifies CASSSSGGAFSEQFF.